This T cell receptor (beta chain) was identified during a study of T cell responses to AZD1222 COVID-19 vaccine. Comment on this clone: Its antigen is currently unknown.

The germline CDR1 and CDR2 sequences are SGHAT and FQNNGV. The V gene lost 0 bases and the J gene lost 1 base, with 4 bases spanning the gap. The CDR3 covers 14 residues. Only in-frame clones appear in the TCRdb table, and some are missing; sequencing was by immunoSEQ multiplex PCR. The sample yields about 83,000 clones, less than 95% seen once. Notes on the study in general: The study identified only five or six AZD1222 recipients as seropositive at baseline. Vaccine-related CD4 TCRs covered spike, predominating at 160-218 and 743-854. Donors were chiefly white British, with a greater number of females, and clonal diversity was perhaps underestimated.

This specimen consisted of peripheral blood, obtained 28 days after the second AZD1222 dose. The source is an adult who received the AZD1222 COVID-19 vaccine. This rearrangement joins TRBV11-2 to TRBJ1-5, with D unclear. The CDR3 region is CASSLEGSNQPQHF. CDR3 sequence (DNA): TGTGCCAGCAGCTTAGAAGGCAGCAATCAGCCCCAGCATTTT.